A selection of T cell receptor beta chains follows, all from one sample in a study of CD8 T cell repertoires and HIV-1 epitope variants. Sequencing was performed with immunoSEQ multiplex PCR; in TCRdb, only in-frame clones are kept and a portion is missing. Of a few thousand clones detected, approximately 70% appear once; the ten largest clones hold around 44%. No antigen has been identified for these receptors. Sample: cultured CD8+ T cells derived from PBMCs. These receptors were taken from a male donor with HIV. The CDR3 runs from the conserved cysteine through the conserved F or W. The order of the fields is J gene, D gene, clone size, V gene, CDR3 protein, CDR3 DNA. D genes are given only for firm matches. Clone size is shown for a subset of rows, as once, few, many or a class of expanded clone.

J: TRBJ2-3; D: TRBD1; size: .; V: TRBV7-9; CDR3: CASSPGVQGGTQYF; DNA: TGTGCCAGCAGTCCAGGGGTACAGGGGGGTACGCAGTATTTT
J: TRBJ2-2; D: .; size: .; V: TRBV28; CDR3: CASSLLGGTNTGELFF; DNA: TGTGCCAGCAGTTTATTGGGGGGCACGAACACCGGGGAGCTGTTTTTT
J: TRBJ1-1; D: .; size: .; V: TRBV5-8; CDR3: CASSRQVEAFF; DNA: TGTGCCAGCAGCCGGCAGGTTGAAGCTTTCTTT
J: TRBJ2-1; D: .; size: once; V: TRBV19; CDR3: CASSSHGTYNEQFF; DNA: TGTGCCAGTAGTTCTCACGGGACTTACAATGAGCAGTTCTTC
J: TRBJ2-7; D: .; size: .; V: TRBV5-4; CDR3: CASSLAVASGGGEQYF; DNA: TGTGCCAGCAGCTTGGCCGTGGCAAGCGGAGGAGGCGAGCAGTACTTC
J: TRBJ2-1; D: TRBD1; size: .; V: TRBV5-1; CDR3: CASSFETGGLYEQFF; DNA: TGCGCCAGCAGCTTCGAGACAGGGGGCTTATATGAGCAGTTCTTC
J: TRBJ2-2; D: .; size: few; V: TRBV7-9; CDR3: CASNLPPLDGELFF; DNA: TGTGCCAGCAATCTACCACCTCTGGACGGGGAGCTGTTTTTT
J: TRBJ2-7; D: .; size: .; V: TRBV7-3; CDR3: CASSPGSGPSYEQYF; DNA: TGTGCCAGCAGCCCAGGAAGCGGCCCTTCCTACGAGCAGTACTTC
J: TRBJ2-7; D: TRBD2; size: .; V: TRBV15; CDR3: CATSRDGGVAEQYF; DNA: TGTGCCACCAGCAGAGATGGGGGGGTAGCGGAGCAGTACTTC
J: TRBJ2-1; D: .; size: .; V: TRBV2; CDR3: CASRSLDSPEQFF; DNA: TGTGCCAGTCGGTCCCTGGACTCACCCGAGCAGTTCTTC
J: TRBJ1-4; D: .; size: once; V: TRBV25-1; CDR3: CASSEYTQSNEKLFF; DNA: TGTGCCAGCAGTGAATACACCCAAAGTAATGAAAAACTGTTTTTT
J: TRBJ2-3; D: TRBD2; size: .; V: TRBV28; CDR3: CASSLTSGISTDTQYF; DNA: TGTGCCAGCAGTTTAACTAGCGGGATATCGACAGATACGCAGTATTTT
J: TRBJ1-1; D: .; size: once; V: TRBV7-9; CDR3: CASSLPSSRVNTEAFF; DNA: TGTGCCAGCAGCTTACCATCCAGTAGGGTTAACACTGAAGCTTTCTTT
J: TRBJ1-2; D: .; size: once; V: TRBV27; CDR3: CASSSLNYGYTF; DNA: TGTGCCAGCAGTTCATTAAACTATGGCTACACCTTC
J: TRBJ2-3; D: TRBD1; size: .; V: TRBV5-5; CDR3: CASSLLPGQGAESTDTQYF; DNA: TGTGCCAGCAGTCTTCTTCCCGGTCAGGGGGCGGAAAGCACAGATACGCAGTATTTT
J: TRBJ2-1; D: .; size: .; V: TRBV11-2; CDR3: CASSLRDGSSSNEQFF; DNA: TGTGCCAGCAGCTTACGGGACGGTTCCTCAAGCAATGAGCAGTTCTTC
J: TRBJ2-5; D: TRBD1; size: few; V: TRBV28; CDR3: CASSRESGGQETQYF; DNA: TGTGCCAGCAGTCGTGAATCAGGGGGCCAAGAGACCCAGTACTTC
J: TRBJ2-1; D: .; size: .; V: TRBV27; CDR3: CASSLGGGYKQFF; DNA: TGTGCCAGCAGTTTGGGAGGGGGCTACAAGCAGTTCTTC
J: TRBJ2-5; D: .; size: .; V: TRBV5-4; CDR3: CATPAETQYF; DNA: TGTGCCACCCCAGCGGAGACCCAGTACTTC
J: TRBJ2-7; D: .; size: .; V: TRBV4-2; CDR3: CASSQVPGEQYF; DNA: TGTGCCAGCAGCCAAGTGCCGGGAGAGCAGTACTTC
J: TRBJ2-1; D: .; size: few; V: TRBV19; CDR3: CASSRSSYNEQFF; DNA: TGTGCCAGTAGCCGGAGCTCCTACAATGAGCAGTTCTTC
J: TRBJ2-2; D: .; size: few; V: TRBV2; CDR3: CASSTGTGSWELFF; DNA: TGTGCCAGCAGCACCGGGACTGGCTCCTGGGAGCTGTTTTTT
J: TRBJ2-3; D: TRBD2; size: .; V: TRBV6-5; CDR3: CASSSWTSGDTDTQYF; DNA: TGTGCCAGCAGTTCCTGGACTAGCGGGGACACAGATACGCAGTATTTT
J: TRBJ1-2; D: TRBD1; size: .; V: TRBV2; CDR3: CASSDRDRGLGYTF; DNA: TGTGCCAGCAGCGACCGGGACAGGGGGCTCGGCTACACCTTC
J: TRBJ1-1; D: .; size: .; V: TRBV7-9; CDR3: CASSFAKMNTEAFF; DNA: TGTGCCAGCAGCTTCGCGAAAATGAACACTGAAGCTTTCTTT
J: TRBJ1-5; D: TRBD1; size: .; V: TRBV2; CDR3: CASRGGQGNQPQHF; DNA: TGTGCCAGCAGGGGGGGACAGGGTAATCAGCCCCAGCATTTT
J: TRBJ1-2; D: .; size: .; V: TRBV27; CDR3: CASSSADRINYGYTF; DNA: TGTGCCAGCAGTTCCGCCGACAGGATTAACTATGGCTACACCTTC
J: TRBJ1-5; D: .; size: .; V: TRBV2; CDR3: CASSEVEVYQPQHF; DNA: TGTGCCAGCAGTGAGGTCGAAGTATATCAGCCCCAGCATTTT
J: TRBJ1-2; D: .; size: .; V: TRBV13; CDR3: CASSFADSFYGYTF; DNA: TGTGCCAGCAGCTTCGCGGACAGCTTCTATGGCTACACCTTC
J: TRBJ2-7; D: .; size: once; V: TRBV5-1; CDR3: CASSLDGYEQYF; DNA: TGCGCCAGCAGCTTGGATGGGTACGAGCAGTACTTC
J: TRBJ2-1; D: .; size: .; V: TRBV2; CDR3: CASSPLSGGGAFNEQFF; DNA: TGTGCCAGCAGTCCGCTTAGCGGAGGGGGGGCGTTCAATGAGCAGTTCTTC
J: TRBJ2-5; D: .; size: medium-sized; V: TRBV5-6; CDR3: CASSFLTPQETQYF; DNA: TGTGCCAGCAGCTTCCTAACACCTCAAGAGACCCAGTACTTC
J: TRBJ1-1; D: .; size: few; V: TRBV9; CDR3: CASSPSGGITEAFF; DNA: TGTGCCAGCAGCCCCTCCGGTGGCATCACTGAAGCTTTCTTT
J: TRBJ1-5; D: .; size: .; V: TRBV5-1; CDR3: CASSPTTGTGQPQHF; DNA: TGCGCCAGCAGCCCAACAACCGGGACGGGTCAGCCCCAGCATTTT
J: TRBJ2-7; D: .; size: .; V: TRBV10-3; CDR3: CAIKDGASSYEQYF; DNA: TGTGCCATCAAAGATGGGGCCAGCTCCTACGAGCAGTACTTC
J: TRBJ2-3; D: .; size: .; V: TRBV10-1; CDR3: CASSTYPTRDGKTDTQYF; DNA: TGCGCCAGCAGTACCTATCCTACCCGGGACGGAAAGACAGATACGCAGTATTTT
J: TRBJ2-7; D: .; size: .; V: TRBV6-1; CDR3: CASSGTLGAGEGYEQYF; DNA: TGTGCCAGCAGTGGTACCCTTGGGGCAGGGGAGGGGTACGAGCAGTACTTC
J: TRBJ2-1; D: TRBD2; size: few; V: TRBV11-1; CDR3: CASSFGTSGSNEQFF; DNA: TGTGCCAGCAGCTTTGGGACTAGCGGGAGTAATGAGCAGTTCTTC
J: TRBJ2-1; D: .; size: .; V: TRBV21-1; CDR3: CASSRTGKPGLALYNSYNEQFF; DNA: TGTGCCAGCAGCAGGACGGGTAAACCGGGACTAGCTCTTTATAACTCCTACAATGAGCAGTTCTTC
J: TRBJ2-3; D: TRBD1; size: .; V: TRBV4-1; CDR3: CASSQMGQGAGDTQYF; DNA: TGCGCCAGCAGCCAGATGGGACAGGGGGCCGGAGATACGCAGTATTTT
J: TRBJ2-7; D: .; size: .; V: TRBV28; CDR3: CASSLFTGGTVDLDEQYF; DNA: TGTGCCAGCAGTTTATTTACCGGCGGAACAGTCGACCTGGACGAGCAGTACTTC
J: TRBJ1-6; D: .; size: .; V: TRBV9; CDR3: CASSTQAADSPLHF; DNA: TGTGCCAGCAGCACACAGGCGGCGGATTCACCCCTCCACTTT